The rows below give T cell receptor beta chains drawn from one sample of a study of cytomegalovirus exposure and HLA in healthy donors. Here immunoSEQ multiplex PCR was the method, and the copy in TCRdb shows in-frame clones only, minus some. The sample lists roughly 140,000 clones, about 80% occurring once. Sequences were obtained from PBMCs. Source of these receptors: a man younger than 30 in good health and CMV-seronegative. The CDR3 runs from the conserved cysteine through the conserved F or W. The order of the fields is V gene, J gene, D gene, clone size, CDR3 protein, CDR3 DNA. D genes are given only for firm matches. Part of the rows lack a size; the others show once, few, many or a class for expanded clones.

TRBV28	TRBJ2-3	-	few	CASSLRDTQYF	TGTGCCAGCAGTTTACGAGATACGCAGTATTTT
TRBV18	TRBJ1-6	-	-	CASSEPRDMNSPLHF	TGTGCCAGCTCAGAGCCCCGGGACATGAATTCACCCCTCCACTTT
TRBV5-1	TRBJ2-1	-	-	CASSFQAESYNEQFF	TGCGCCAGCAGCTTCCAAGCGGAGTCATACAATGAGCAGTTCTTC
TRBV5-6	TRBJ1-1	-	-	CASSFIGPGMTEAFF	TGTGCCAGCAGCTTTATCGGCCCGGGGATGACTGAAGCTTTCTTT
TRBV29-1	TRBJ2-2	-	few	CSVLGGGASTGELFF	TGCAGCGTTCTTGGAGGGGGCGCAAGCACCGGGGAGCTGTTTTTT
TRBV2	TRBJ1-4	TRBD1	-	CASSVGTGNEKLFF	TGTGCCAGCAGTGTCGGGACAGGGAATGAAAAACTGTTTTTT
TRBV27	TRBJ2-7	-	-	CASSLSAGAPTYEQYF	TGTGCCAGCAGTTTATCAGCAGGGGCTCCCACCTACGAGCAGTACTTC
TRBV30	TRBJ1-1	TRBD1	few	CAWKITGGSNTEAFF	TGTGCCTGGAAGATTACAGGGGGCTCGAACACTGAAGCTTTCTTT
TRBV4-1	TRBJ2-4	-	few	CASSQDGGTKNIQYF	TGCGCCAGCAGCCAAGACGGAGGGACCAAAAACATTCAGTACTTC
TRBV6-6	TRBJ1-4	-	-	CASVPEAASNEKLFF	TGTGCCAGCGTTCCTGAGGCGGCCTCTAATGAAAAACTGTTTTTT
TRBV19	TRBJ2-7	TRBD2	-	CASGAASGSYEQYF	TGTGCCAGTGGAGCGGCTAGCGGCTCCTACGAGCAGTACTTC
TRBV2	TRBJ2-5	-	-	CASSEPGGVWSETQYF	TGTGCCAGCAGTGAACCGGGGGGCGTGTGGTCCGAGACCCAGTACTTC
TRBV7-9	TRBJ1-5	-	-	CASSLASGASNQPQHF	TGTGCCAGCAGCTTAGCGAGCGGGGCCAGCAATCAGCCCCAGCATTTT
TRBV15	TRBJ2-1	TRBD2	-	CATSRGKGVGTSGILEQFF	TGTGCCACCAGCAGAGGGAAAGGTGTCGGGACTAGCGGTATACTAGAGCAGTTCTTC
TRBV5-6	TRBJ2-7	TRBD1	-	CASSPGTGYSYEQYF	TGTGCCAGCAGCCCCGGGACAGGGTACTCCTACGAGCAGTACTTC
TRBV2	TRBJ1-5	-	-	CASSRTEGLGPQHF	TGTGCCAGCAGCAGGACAGAGGGTTTGGGTCCCCAGCATTTT
TRBV19	TRBJ2-7	-	-	CASSIGGLRSSYEQYF	TGTGCCAGTAGTATAGGGGGCCTCAGGAGCTCCTACGAGCAGTACTTC
TRBV11-1	TRBJ2-5	-	-	CASSLIGETQYF	TGTGCCAGCAGCTTAATCGGAGAGACCCAGTACTTC
TRBV11-1	TRBJ1-3	-	-	CASSFGSGGVSGNTIYF	TGTGCCAGCAGCTTCGGTAGTGGTGGAGTCTCTGGAAACACCATATATTTT
TRBV28	TRBJ2-7	-	few	CASTLLHPGYEQYF	TGTGCCAGCACTCTACTTCACCCAGGGTACGAGCAGTACTTC
TRBV19	TRBJ1-1	-	-	CASSIEDRWNTEAFF	TGTGCCAGTAGTATTGAAGACAGGTGGAACACTGAAGCTTTCTTT
TRBV15	TRBJ2-7	TRBD1	-	CATSTGQGTYEQYF	TGTGCCACCAGCACAGGACAGGGAACCTACGAGCAGTACTTC
TRBV5-1	TRBJ2-3	TRBD2	-	CASSWGHSTSGSTDTQYF	TGCGCCAGCAGCTGGGGGCATTCGACTAGCGGAAGCACAGATACGCAGTATTTT
TRBV5-1	TRBJ2-7	-	-	CASSLDVYEQYF	TGCGCCAGCAGCTTGGACGTCTACGAGCAGTACTTC
TRBV13	TRBJ2-3	-	-	CASSPLTGTQYF	TGTGCCAGCAGCCCTCTCACAGGGACGCAGTATTTT